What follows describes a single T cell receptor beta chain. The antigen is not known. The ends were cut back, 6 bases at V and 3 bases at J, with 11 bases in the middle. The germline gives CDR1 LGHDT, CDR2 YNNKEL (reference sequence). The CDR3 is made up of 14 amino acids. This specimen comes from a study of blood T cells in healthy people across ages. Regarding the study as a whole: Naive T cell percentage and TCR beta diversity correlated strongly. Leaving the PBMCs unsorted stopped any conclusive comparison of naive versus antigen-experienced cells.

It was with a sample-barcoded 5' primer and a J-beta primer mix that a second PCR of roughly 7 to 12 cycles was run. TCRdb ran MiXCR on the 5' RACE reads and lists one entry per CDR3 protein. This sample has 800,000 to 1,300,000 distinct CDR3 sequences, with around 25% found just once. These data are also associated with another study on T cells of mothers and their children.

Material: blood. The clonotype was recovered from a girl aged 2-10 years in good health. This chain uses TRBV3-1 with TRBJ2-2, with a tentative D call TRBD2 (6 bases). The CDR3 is CASRPGTHTGELFF. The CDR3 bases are TGTGCCAGCAGACCCGGGACTCACACCGGGGAGCTGTTTTTT.